Below are 27 T cell receptor beta chains sequenced from a single sample in a study of blood T cells in healthy people across ages. The use of a sample-barcoded 5' primer and a J-beta primer mix characterized a second PCR of about 7 to 12 cycles. TCRdb redid the calling of the 5' RACE reads with MiXCR, one entry per CDR3 protein. The repertoire has 1.5 million to 1.8 million distinct CDR3 sequences, about 45% of them found once; the top ten carry over 3.5%. Sequenced sample: blood. All receptors come from a young woman in good health.

The chain combines TRBV7-8 with TRBJ2-5; D is ambiguous. The CDR3 has 14 amino acids. The germline V gene has CDR1 SGHVS and CDR2 FQNEAQ. V was clipped by 5 bases and J by 5 bases, with 15 bases between them. CDR3: CASSAHVISETQYF. The DNA for the CDR3 is TGTGCCAGCAGCGCGCACGTGATATCGGAGACCCAGTACTTC.

This clonotype turned up a few times. The genes are TRBV4-3 and TRBJ2-1; no clear D. The germline V gene encodes CDR1 LGHNA and CDR2 YSLEER. V dropped 0 bases and J dropped 3 bases, with 12 bases sitting between them. This CDR3 is built from 16 residues. The CDR3 DNA sequence: TGCGCCAGCAGCCAAGACTCTCGGGTAATCTACAATGAGCAGTTCTTC. This sequence encodes CASSQDSRVIYNEQFF.

CDR3 sequence reads: CASRPLSSVAKNIQYF. CDR3 nucleotides: TGTGCCAGCAGGCCTCTTTCGTCCGTAGCCAAAAACATTCAGTACTTC. The rearrangement links TRBV27 to TRBJ2-4; D gene unclear. The germline V gene encodes CDR1 MNHEY and CDR2 SMNVEV (reference sequence). The CDR3 runs 16 residues. Trimming shortened V by 6 bases and J by 0 bases, and 15 bases separated the two germline ends.

This clonotype was counted only a few times. V is TRBV7-3 and J is TRBJ2-1; D is ambiguous. Trimming cost V 5 bases and J 7 bases, with 9 bases left between them. This CDR3 is built from 12 residues. CDR1 is SGHTA, CDR2 FQGTGA, per germline. CDR3 DNA sequence: TGTGCCAGCAGCACCCTCTTAAATGAGCAGTTCTTC. It yields the protein CASSTLLNEQFF.

This clonotype occurred a few times. This chain connects TRBV5-1 to TRBJ2-5; 12 bases fit TRBD2. This CDR3 contains 17 residues. Trimming took 1 base from V and 1 from J; bases not matched to a gene: 5. CDR1 SGHRS and CDR2 YFSETQ come from the germline V gene. The CDR3 loop is CASSLILAGGPQETQYF. DNA of the CDR3: TGCGCCAGCAGCTTGATACTAGCGGGGGGTCCCCAAGAGACCCAGTACTTC. Using reference TRBV5-1 and TRBJ2-5 for the parts outside the CDR3, the full variable domain is KAGVTQTPRYLIKTRGQQVTLSCSPISGHRSVSWYQQTPGQGLQFLFEYFSETQRNKGNFPGRFSGRQFSNSRSEMNVSTLELGDSALYLCASSLILAGGPQETQYFGPGTRLLVL.

The CDR3 loop reads CASSYLAGRNEQYF. The DNA of the CDR3 is TGTGCCAGCAGTTATCTAGCCGGTAGGAATGAGCAGTACTTC. The rearrangement uses TRBV6-2 or TRBV6-3 and TRBJ2-7, with D possibly TRBD2 on 5 matching bases. Trimming removed 3 bases from V and 7 bases from J, with 16 bases in between. The CDR3 is 14 residues long. The germline V gene has CDR1 MNHEY and CDR2 SVGEGT.

This clonotype has more than one count but fewer than ten. As DNA, the CDR3 is TGTGCCAGCAGCTTAGAACAGGGGCCCTTACTCAATCAGCCCCAGCATTTT. This translates into CASSLEQGPLLNQPQHF. J is TRBJ1-5 and V is TRBV7-2; 7 bases fit TRBD1. V was clipped by 1 base and J by 3 bases; unmatched bases: 9. The CDR3 consists of 17 residues. Germline loops: CDR1 SGHTA, CDR2 FQGNSA.

V gene TRBV6-5 combines with J gene TRBJ2-7, with D possibly being TRBD1 or TRBD2 (5 bases each). The J call is in doubt because the DNA end fits TRBJ2-5 better. Germline V CDR1 and CDR2: MNHEY, SVGAGI. The CDR3 length is 15 residues. In nucleotides, the CDR3 is TGTGCCAGCAGTGCACTTCTAGGGGACCGGGAGACCCAGTACTTC. Protein product: CASSALLGDRETQYF.

The chain joins TRBV10-3 to TRBJ2-3, with a possible D match to TRBD1 (6 bases). The CDR3 sequence is 13 residues long. The germline gives CDR1 ENHRY, CDR2 SYGVKD. The germline V and J ends were trimmed by 7 bases and 0 bases, with 8 bases remaining between them. Here the CDR3 reads CAIMTGSTDTQYF. In DNA form, the CDR3 reads TGTGCCATCATGACAGGTAGCACAGATACGCAGTATTTT.

This clonotype was detected a few times. The chain combines TRBV20-1 with TRBJ2-1; D gene ambiguous. Germline-derived CDR1 and CDR2 are DFQATT and SNEGSKA (reference sequence). This CDR3 has 11 residues. Trimming shortened V by 3 bases and J by 9 bases, and 9 bases separated the two germline ends. The CDR3: CSASPGSEQFF. The CDR3 DNA sequence: TGCAGTGCTAGCCCCGGGTCTGAGCAGTTCTTC.

The chain has TRBV20-1 and TRBJ2-2; D might be TRBD1 or TRBD2, each matching 5 bases. The V end was cut by 2 bases, the J end by 8 bases, with 15 bases between. Germline V lookup: CDR1 DFQATT, CDR2 SNEGSKA (reference sequence). This CDR3 has 14 amino acids. CDR3 in amino acids: CSARPHGAPGELFF. The CDR3 DNA reads as TGCAGTGCTAGACCCCACGGGGCTCCAGGGGAGCTGTTTTTT.

The V call is TRBV25-1, the J call TRBJ2-3, with D tentatively TRBD2 (6 bases). The CDR3 spans 14 residues. V was trimmed by 6 bases and J by 3 bases, leaving 13 bases between them. Germline loops: CDR1 MGHDK, CDR2 SYGVNS. The CDR3 is CASRDPGVTDTQYF. DNA of the CDR3: TGTGCCAGCAGGGATCCGGGGGTAACAGATACGCAGTATTTT.

Comments on this clonotype: The junction departs from germline at one end; a sequencing error may be responsible. This rearrangement joins TRBV7-2 to TRBJ1-2; D is possibly TRBD1 (6 bases). This CDR3 comprises 16 residues. Germline V gene data show CDR1 as SGHTA and CDR2 as FQGNSA. CDR3: CASSLNPDSRGNGCTF. CDR3 bases: TGTGCCAGCAGCTTAAATCCGGACAGTCGAGGAAATGGCTGCACCTTC.

This clonotype was counted between two and nine times. The V gene is TRBV29-1, the J gene TRBJ1-5, with TRBD1 identical over 10 bases. The CDR3 is made up of 14 amino acids. The germline gives CDR1 SQVTM, CDR2 ANQGSEA. After removal of 6 bases from V and 2 bases from J, the junction contained 4 bases not matched to a gene. The CDR3 here is CSVGQGNGNQPQHF. The DNA for the CDR3 is TGCAGCGTGGGACAGGGGAATGGCAATCAGCCCCAGCATTTT.

About this clonotype itself: Compared with germline, one end of the junction differs, possibly owing to a read error. The rearrangement links TRBV6-6 to TRBJ1-5; D is uncertain. CDR1 is MNHNY and CDR2 is SVGAGI in the germline V gene (reference sequence). This CDR3 is 10 amino acids long. CDR3 nucleotide sequence: TGCCCTTTTAGCAATCAGCCCCAGCATTTT. Translating gives CPFSNQPQHF.

Turning to this clonotype: The junction and the germline gene differ at one end; a read error may be behind it. V gene TRBV12-3 or TRBV12-4 combines with J gene TRBJ1-2; 11 positions agree with TRBD1. This CDR3 has 15 amino acids. The CDR3 protein is CAGSQTGQGDYGYTF. The CDR3 DNA reads as TGTGCCGGCAGCCAGACGGGACAGGGGGACTATGGCTACACCTTC.

CDR3 sequence (DNA): TGCAGCGTTGAACTCAGGGATAACTATGGCTACACCTTC. Its translation is CSVELRDNYGYTF. This chain connects TRBV29-1 to TRBJ1-2, with D tentatively TRBD1 (5 bases). Trimming removed 2 bases from V and 1 base from J, with 8 bases in between. This CDR3 contains 13 residues. CDR1 and CDR2 (germline): SQVTM, ANQGSEA.

The chain joins TRBV15 to TRBJ2-1; D remains ambiguous. The CDR3 is made up of 11 amino acids. CDR1 LNHNV and CDR2 YYDKDF come from the germline V gene (reference sequence). Between the trimmed V and J ends, which lost 4 bases and 5 bases, there was a span of 3 bases. CDR3 residues: CATSIHNEQFF. The CDR3 DNA is TGTGCCACCAGCATTCACAATGAGCAGTTCTTC.

The J gene is TRBJ2-5, the V gene TRBV5-1, with D tentatively TRBD2 (5 bases). The J call is uncertain, as TRBJ2-7 better fits the DNA end. Germline V CDR1 and CDR2: SGHRS, YFSETQ. The CDR3 is made up of 13 amino acids. The CDR3 bases are TGCGCCAGCAGCGTGGAGGTCCAGAACGAGCAGTACTTC. Translating it yields CASSVEVQNEQYF.

This clonotype has a handful of counts. The chain is built from TRBV5-1 and TRBJ2-1; TRBD2 matches at 10 bases. Germline CDR1 is SGHRS and CDR2 is YFSETQ. V shed 1 base, J shed 8 bases, and the junction held 6 bases outside the gene matches. The CDR3 consists of 15 residues. The CDR3 nucleotides read TGCGCCAGCAGCTTGCTGCTAGCGGGAGCAGATGAGCAGTTCTTC. This sequence encodes CASSLLLAGADEQFF.

The V and J genes are TRBV6-5 and TRBJ2-4; possible D gene TRBD1, 7 bases. This CDR3 region has 14 residues. V lost 6 bases, J lost 3 bases, and 12 bases lay in between. CDR1 and CDR2 from the germline V gene are MNHEY and SVGAGI. The DNA for the CDR3 is TGTGCCAGCAGCGCGGGACAGAACAAAAACATTCAGTACTTC. This translates into CASSAGQNKNIQYF.

This clonotype came up a few times. This chain uses TRBV6-5 with TRBJ2-1; 7 nucleotides match TRBD2. In germline, CDR1 is MNHEY, CDR2 SVGAGI. V was clipped by 6 bases and J by 6 bases; unmatched bases: 8. There are 14 residues in the CDR3. The CDR3, as DNA: TGTGCCAGCAGGCCTCCGGGACTACTCAATGAGCAGTTCTTC. This codes for CASRPPGLLNEQFF.

This clonotype turned up a few times. The J gene is TRBJ2-6, the V gene TRBV6-4; D is unclear. Germline V gene sequence: CDR1 MRHNA, CDR2 SNTAGT. The V and J ends lost 3 bases and 2 bases respectively, with 5 bases between them. This CDR3 comprises 14 residues. CDR3: CASSEATGANVLTF. The CDR3 nucleotides read TGTGCCAGCAGTGAAGCTACTGGGGCCAACGTCCTGACTTTC.

For this clonotype: One end of the junction is discordant with germline, which a read error may explain. V gene TRBV6-2 or TRBV6-3 combines with J gene TRBJ2-5; unclear D gene. The CDR3 totals 14 residues. Looked up from germline, CDR1 is MNHEY and CDR2 is SVGEGT. Here the CDR3 DNA reads TGTACCAGCAGAAGATCGGCGGCGGAAGAGACCCAGTACTTC. Protein sequence: CTSRRSAAEETQYF.

There are a few counts of this clonotype. The V gene is TRBV15, the J gene TRBJ2-1; 9 bases agree with TRBD2. J gave up 7 bases and V 3 bases, and 7 bases lay outside the gene matches. There are 15 residues in the CDR3. Germline V CDR1 and CDR2: LNHNV, YYDKDF (reference sequence). The DNA of the CDR3 is TGTGCCACCAGCAGGGGTAGCGGGAGATATAATGAGCAGTTCTTC. Protein sequence: CATSRGSGRYNEQFF.

Regarding this clonotype: At one boundary the junction diverges from the germline segment, which might be a read error. The genes are TRBV18 and TRBJ2-5, with 10 bases matching TRBD2. CDR1 is KGHSH and CDR2 is LQKENI in the germline V gene. The CDR3 totals 16 residues. CDR3 loop: CANSPPLAGVQETQYF. The CDR3 bases are TGTGCCAACTCACCACCCCTAGCGGGGGTCCAAGAGACCCAGTACTTC.

The chain links TRBV20-1 to TRBJ2-5, with TRBD1 identical over 9 bases. Losses at the gene ends were 1 base for V and 4 bases for J; bases not matched to a gene: 10. Germline lookup yields CDR1 DFQATT and CDR2 SNEGSKA (reference sequence). This CDR3 is built from 16 residues. The chain's CDR3 is CSARALRDRVRETQYF. The CDR3 DNA sequence: TGCAGTGCTAGAGCTCTACGGGACAGGGTCAGAGAGACCCAGTACTTC.